These 20 T cell receptor beta chains were sequenced from one sample in a study of cytomegalovirus exposure and HLA in healthy donors. Assay: immunoSEQ multiplex PCR; the TCRdb copy retains only in-frame clones and omits some. This repertoire shows approximately 280,000 clones, about 86% found once; its top ten account for approximately 1%. Specimen: PBMCs. Receptors originate from a woman aged 18 to 35 in good health and CMV-seronegative.

The chain combines TRBV11-2 with TRBJ1-2; D gene ambiguous. The CDR3 is 14 amino acids. With 2 bases removed from V and 0 bases from J, the gap between germline ends came to 7 bases. Germline CDR1 and CDR2: SGHAT and FQNNGV. The CDR3 reads CASSLSRANYGYTF. The CDR3 bases are TGTGCCAGCAGCTTAAGTAGAGCTAACTATGGCTACACCTTC.

The CDR3 bases are TGTGCCAGCAGTAATTACCCTCCGACAGGGACTGGCTACACCTTC. Translation gives CASSNYPPTGTGYTF. The J gene is TRBJ1-2, the V gene TRBV27, with TRBD1 matching over 7 bases. V shed 5 bases and J 7 bases; nucleotides not matched to a gene: 13. Germline V gives CDR1 MNHEY, CDR2 SMNVEV (reference sequence). The length of the CDR3 is 15 residues.

The CDR3 nucleotides read TGTGCCAGCAGCTCTGGACCGGGGGTCTACGAGCAGTACTTC. It is translated as CASSSGPGVYEQYF. The V call is TRBV5-4, the J call TRBJ2-7; weak D call: TRBD2 (6 bases). The ends were cut back, 3 bases at V and 3 bases at J, with 13 bases in the middle. Germline V gene data show CDR1 as SGHNT and CDR2 as YYREEE (reference sequence). The CDR3 extends over 14 amino acids.

The genes are TRBV5-1 and TRBJ2-2, with 7 nucleotides matching TRBD2. This CDR3 is built from 15 residues. The V and J ends lost 4 bases and 0 bases, in that order; junction bases with no gene match: 3. Germline-derived CDR1 and CDR2 are SGHRS and YFSETQ. This CDR3 is CASSPGLTNTGELFF. The CDR3 coding sequence is TGCGCCAGCAGCCCGGGACTAACGAACACCGGGGAGCTGTTTTTT.

V is TRBV5-6 and J is TRBJ2-1; 10 nucleotides align to TRBD2. This CDR3 has 15 residues. Germline V gene lookup returns CDR1 SGHDT and CDR2 YYEEEE. Trimming at V came to 4 bases and at J to 4 bases, leaving 5 bases not matched to a gene. CDR3: CASSPRTSGYNEQFF. CDR3 bases: TGTGCCAGCAGCCCACGGACTAGCGGATACAATGAGCAGTTCTTC.

The chain combines TRBV11-2 with TRBJ2-7; D is possibly TRBD1 (5 bases). V was shortened by 8 bases and J by 3 bases, with 14 bases between the two germline ends. The CDR3 runs 13 residues. In germline, CDR1 is SGHAT, CDR2 FQNNGV. The CDR3 DNA reads TGTGCCAGCTTTAGGGGTGTCATCTACGAGCAGTACTTC. Translated, it gives CASFRGVIYEQYF.

The V gene is TRBV4-1, the J gene TRBJ2-1; D may be TRBD2 (6 bases). V was shortened by 3 bases and J by 4 bases, with 19 bases between the two germline ends. The CDR3 sequence is 17 residues long. Per germline, CDR1 MGHRA and CDR2 YSYEKL. CDR3 amino acids: CASSHLYASDSYNEQFF. The CDR3, as DNA: TGCGCCAGCAGCCATCTTTACGCTAGCGATTCATACAATGAGCAGTTCTTC.

The chain is built from TRBV25-1 and TRBJ2-5; the D gene is possibly TRBD1 (6 bases). Germline V lookup: CDR1 MGHDK, CDR2 SYGVNS. V lost 1 base and J lost 1, with 13 bases in between. The CDR3 length is 16 residues. The CDR3: CASSEWAGVVQETQYF. For the CDR3, the DNA is TGTGCCAGCAGTGAATGGGCAGGGGTGGTCCAAGAGACCCAGTACTTC.

The gene calls are TRBV11-2 and TRBJ2-7, with 14 positions matching TRBD2. This CDR3 has 18 amino acids. The germline V gene encodes CDR1 SGHAT and CDR2 FQNNGV. V was pared by 2 bases and J by 3 bases, with 9 bases of the junction left unmatched. The CDR3 is CASSLSNSGLAGGYEQYF. For the CDR3, the DNA is TGTGCCAGCAGCTTATCCAACAGCGGACTAGCGGGAGGCTACGAGCAGTACTTC.

As concerns this clone: At one of its ends the junction is not consistent with the germline gene, which may arise from a read error. V and J are TRBV7-7 and TRBJ2-5; no clear D gene. The V gene's germline CDR1 is SSHAT and CDR2 FNYEAQ (reference sequence). The CDR3 is 12 residues long. CDR3: CASSPTGETQYF. In DNA form, the CDR3 reads TGTGCTAGCAGCCCGACCGGGGAGACCCAGTACTTC.

The chain combines TRBV4-1 with TRBJ2-7; TRBD2 is a possible D gene (5 bases). This CDR3 is 17 amino acids long. Germline V lookup: CDR1 MGHRA, CDR2 YSYEKL. V was trimmed by 4 bases and J by 0 bases, leaving 19 bases between them. The CDR3 is CASSRLSLRVSSYEQYF. Written as DNA, the CDR3 is TGCGCCAGCAGCCGGTTAAGCCTGCGGGTGAGCTCCTACGAGCAGTACTTC.

The chain has TRBV7-9 and TRBJ1-1, with a weak D call TRBD1 (5 bases). Looked up from germline, CDR1 is SEHNR and CDR2 is FQNEAQ (reference sequence). The CDR3 covers 14 residues. The ends were cut back, 2 bases at V and 1 base at J, with 8 bases in the middle. CDR3 DNA sequence: TGTGCCAGCAGCTTAAAGGGGTCGAACACTGAAGCTTTCTTT. Translating gives CASSLKGSNTEAFF. Full variable domain (rest looked up from reference TRBV7-9 and TRBJ1-1): DTGVSQNPRHKITKRGQNVTFRCDPISEHNRLYWYRQTLGQGPEFLTYFQNEAQLEKSRLLSDRFSAERPKGSFSTLEIQRTEQGDSAMYLCASSLKGSNTEAFFGQGTRLTVV.

The DNA for the CDR3 is TGTGCCAGCAGATATAGCACAGATACGCAGTATTTT. This gives the protein CASRYSTDTQYF. V usage is TRBV28 and J usage is TRBJ2-3; D unresolved. The CDR3 runs 12 residues. Germline V gene data show CDR1 as MDHEN and CDR2 as SYDVKM. V was cut by 6 bases and J by 0 bases, with 4 bases left in between.

The V call is TRBV27, the J call TRBJ2-2; TRBD1 matches 7 bases. The ends lost 5 bases at V and 4 bases at J; junction bases unmatched: 7. Germline V gene data show CDR1 as MNHEY and CDR2 as SMNVEV (reference sequence). There are 15 residues in the CDR3. CDR3 amino acids: CASSTGVFSTGELFF. In nucleotides, the CDR3 is TGTGCCAGCAGTACAGGGGTGTTCTCCACCGGGGAGCTGTTTTTT.

The chain is built from TRBV7-2 and TRBJ2-1; D remains ambiguous. The CDR3 extends over 15 amino acids. V was cut by 1 base and J by 8 bases, with 15 bases left in between. CDR1 and CDR2 (germline): SGHTA, FQGNSA. DNA for the CDR3: TGTGCCAGCAGCTTAGTATCGGCTAGTATGTATGAGCAGTTCTTC. Amino acids: CASSLVSASMYEQFF.

The rearrangement uses TRBV2 and TRBJ1-2; 11 bases fit TRBD1. Germline lookup yields CDR1 SNHLY and CDR2 FYNNEI. The V and J ends lost 6 bases and 7 bases, in that order; junction bases with no gene match: 13. There are 16 residues in the CDR3. CDR3 residues: CASSETDRGLWSGYTF. In DNA, the CDR3 is TGTGCCAGCAGCGAAACGGACAGGGGGCTCTGGTCTGGCTACACCTTC.

Only a few counts were recorded for this clone. The J gene is TRBJ1-1, the V gene TRBV7-6; D is ambiguous. This CDR3 spans 13 amino acids. V lost 4 bases to trimming and J lost 2 bases, with 8 bases between them. Germline CDR1 SGHVS, CDR2 FNYEAQ. Here the CDR3 DNA reads TGTGCCAGCAGCTATACTGCCAACACTGAAGCTTTCTTT. It translates to CASSYTANTEAFF.

The chain recombines TRBV10-3 with TRBJ2-7, with TRBD1 matching 8 bases. The CDR3 loop spans 16 amino acids. Trimming removed 4 bases from V and 1 base from J; junction bases left unmatched: 9. Germline CDR1 ENHRY, CDR2 SYGVKD. CDR3 region: CAISGPGTGFSYEQYF. CDR3 nucleotides: TGTGCCATCAGTGGCCCCGGGACAGGATTTTCCTACGAGCAGTACTTC.

CDR3 nucleotide sequence: TGTGCCAGCTCACCACCGACTAGCGGGAGAACCGGGGAGCTGTTTTTT. It is translated as CASSPPTSGRTGELFF. The rearrangement joins TRBV18 to TRBJ2-2; 12 bases map to TRBD2. V shed 0 bases and J 5 bases; nucleotides not matched to a gene: 1. Per the germline V gene, CDR1 is KGHSH and CDR2 is LQKENI. The CDR3 has 16 residues.

CDR3 nucleotide sequence: TGTGCCAGCAGTTACCCCGGGACTAGCGGGAGGGCCGGGGAGTTCTTC. This sequence encodes CASSYPGTSGRAGEFF. The V and J genes are TRBV6-5 and TRBJ2-1, with 16 bases identical to TRBD2. This CDR3 comprises 16 residues. Looked up from germline, CDR1 is MNHEY and CDR2 is SVGAGI. The trim removed 2 bases at V and 14 bases at J, leaving 9 bases unmatched.